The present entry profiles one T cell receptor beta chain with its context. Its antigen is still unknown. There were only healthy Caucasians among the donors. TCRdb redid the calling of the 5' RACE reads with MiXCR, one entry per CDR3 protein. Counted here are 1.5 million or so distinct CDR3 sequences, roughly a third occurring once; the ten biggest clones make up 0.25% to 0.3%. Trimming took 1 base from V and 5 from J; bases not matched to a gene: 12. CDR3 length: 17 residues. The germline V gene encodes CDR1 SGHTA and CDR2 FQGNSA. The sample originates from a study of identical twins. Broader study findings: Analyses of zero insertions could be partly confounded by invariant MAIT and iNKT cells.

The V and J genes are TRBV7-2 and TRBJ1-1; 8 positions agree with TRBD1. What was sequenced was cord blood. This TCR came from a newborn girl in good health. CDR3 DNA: TGTGCCAGCAGCTTAGGACCCAGGGGGCTTTTGGTTACTGAAGCTTTCTTT. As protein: CASSLGPRGLLVTEAFF.